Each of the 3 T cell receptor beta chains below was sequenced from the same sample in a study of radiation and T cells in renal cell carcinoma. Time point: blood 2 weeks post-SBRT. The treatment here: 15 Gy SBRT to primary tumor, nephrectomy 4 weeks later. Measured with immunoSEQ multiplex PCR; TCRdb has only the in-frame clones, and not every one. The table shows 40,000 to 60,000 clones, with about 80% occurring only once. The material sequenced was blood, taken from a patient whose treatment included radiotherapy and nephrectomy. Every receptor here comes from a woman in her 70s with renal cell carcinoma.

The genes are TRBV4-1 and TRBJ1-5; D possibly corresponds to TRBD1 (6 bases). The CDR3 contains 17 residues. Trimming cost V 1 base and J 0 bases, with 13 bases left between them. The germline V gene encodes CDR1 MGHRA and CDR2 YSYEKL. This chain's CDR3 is CASSQGGGQFSNQPQHF. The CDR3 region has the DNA TGCGCCAGCAGCCAAGGTGGTGGACAGTTTAGCAATCAGCCCCAGCATTTT.

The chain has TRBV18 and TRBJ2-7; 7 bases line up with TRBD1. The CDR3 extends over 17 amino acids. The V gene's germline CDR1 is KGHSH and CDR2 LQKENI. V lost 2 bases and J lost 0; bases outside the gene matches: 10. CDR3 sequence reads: CASSPISGTASSYEQYF. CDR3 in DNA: TGTGCCAGCTCACCAATATCCGGGACAGCGAGCTCCTACGAGCAGTACTTC. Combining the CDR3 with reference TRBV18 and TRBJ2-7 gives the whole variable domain NAGVMQNPRHLVRRRGQEARLRCSPMKGHSHVYWYRQLPEEGLKFMVYLQKENIIDESGMPKERFSAEFPKEGPSILRIQQVVRGDSAAYFCASSPISGTASSYEQYFGPGTRLTVT.

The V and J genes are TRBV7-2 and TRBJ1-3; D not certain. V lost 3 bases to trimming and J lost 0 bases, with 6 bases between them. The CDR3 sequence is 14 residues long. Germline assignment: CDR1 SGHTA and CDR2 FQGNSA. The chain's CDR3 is CASSFWASGNTIYF. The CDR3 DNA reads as TGTGCCAGCAGCTTCTGGGCCTCTGGAAACACCATATATTTT.